The rows below give T cell receptor beta chains drawn from one sample of a study of shared clonotypes between healthy human individuals. Sequenced by immunoSEQ multiplex PCR; TCRdb stores in-frame clones only, minus some. Among roughly 700,000 clones listed, roughly 88% were seen once. The sequencing sample was made of memory CD8+ T cells from PBMCs. The source of these receptors is a young man in good health. Some clones in this sample may be carry-over from other donors' samples. Both conserved end residues are part of each CDR3. Each record gives: V gene, J gene, clone size, D gene, CDR3 DNA, CDR3 protein. The D gene is left open where the match is weak. Expanded clones are given a class, and other clones once, few, many or no size at all.

>TRBV27|TRBJ1-1|.|.
TGTGCCAGCAGTTTATGGGGCCAGGGCACTGAAGCTTTCTTT
CASSLWGQGTEAFF
>TRBV5-1|TRBJ1-1|.|.
TGCGCCAGCAGCTTACTGGGCCGTATGAACACTGAAGCTTTCTTT
CASSLLGRMNTEAFF
>TRBV7-2|TRBJ2-1|.|TRBD2
TGTGCCAGCAGCTTACTAGCGGACGGTGACAATGAGCAGTTCTTC
CASSLLADGDNEQFF
>TRBV30|TRBJ1-6|.|TRBD1
TGTGCCTCGACGGACAGGGTGGATTCACCCCTCCACTTT
CASTDRVDSPLHF
>TRBV29-1|TRBJ2-1|.|.
TGCAGCGCCGAGGGCGGTTCCGCTGGGAATGAGCAGTTCTTC
CSAEGGSAGNEQFF
>TRBV14|TRBJ2-1|.|TRBD2
TGTGCCAGCAGCCAAGATTCCATTCGACTAGCGCAGCGTAATGAGCAGTTCTTC
CASSQDSIRLAQRNEQFF
>TRBV10-3|TRBJ1-1|.|.
TGTGCCATCAGTGACGGGGGGTACACTGAAGCTTTCTTT
CAISDGGYTEAFF
>TRBV28|TRBJ2-2|.|.
TGTGCCAGCACCCTCAGGGGTGCGAACACCGGGGAGCTGTTTTTT
CASTLRGANTGELFF
>TRBV5-1|TRBJ2-7|.|.
TGCGCCAGCAGCTTGACGACAGATTTTTCCTACGAGCAGTACTTC
CASSLTTDFSYEQYF
>TRBV14|TRBJ2-6|.|.
TGTGCCAGCAGCCCTCCCGCGGGTTTAACCAACGTCCTGACTTTC
CASSPPAGLTNVLTF
>TRBV5-5|TRBJ2-2|.|TRBD1
TGTGCCAGCAGCCTTCAATCCGGGACAGGGGCCTTCACCGGGGAGCTGTTTTTT
CASSLQSGTGAFTGELFF
>TRBV7-6|TRBJ1-2|.|TRBD1
TGTGCCAGCAGCCCGGGACAGGGGGTTTTTCGGGACGGCTACACCTTC
CASSPGQGVFRDGYTF
>TRBV15|TRBJ2-7|few|TRBD2
TGTGCCACCGGGAGGGCCATCGAAAACGAGCAGTACTTC
CATGRAIENEQYF
>TRBV7-9|TRBJ1-5|.|.
TGTGCCAGCGCCATTGGAAGTCAGCCCCAGCATTTT
CASAIGSQPQHF
>TRBV19|TRBJ2-3|.|TRBD1
TGTGCCAGTAGTATGGACAGGGGGAGAAGCGCAGATACGCAGTATTTT
CASSMDRGRSADTQYF
>TRBV5-1|TRBJ2-5|.|TRBD2
TGCGCCAGCAGCTGGGGGACTAGCGGACCCCAAGAGACCCAGTACTTC
CASSWGTSGPQETQYF
>TRBV11-2|TRBJ2-5|.|TRBD1
TGTGCCAGCAGCCCCAGGGACAGGGGAAAAGAGACCCAGTACTTC
CASSPRDRGKETQYF
>TRBV5-4|TRBJ2-7|.|TRBD2
TGTGCCAGCAGCCTCGGGACTAGCGGCTACGAGCAGTACTTC
CASSLGTSGYEQYF
>TRBV5-1|TRBJ2-7|.|TRBD1
TGCGCCAGCAGCGAAATGGGACAGGGTACGTTTTACGAGCAGTACTTC
CASSEMGQGTFYEQYF
>TRBV4-1|TRBJ2-3|.|.
TGCGCCAGCAGCCCGGGACCGACTAGCACAGATACGCAGTATTTT
CASSPGPTSTDTQYF
>TRBV7-9|TRBJ2-7|.|.
TGTGCCAGCAGCTTATCTAACGAGCAGTACTTC
CASSLSNEQYF
>TRBV7-6|TRBJ2-2|.|TRBD2
TGTGCCAGCAGCTTCTTAGCGGGAGGGCTAAACGGGGAGCTGTTTTTT
CASSFLAGGLNGELFF
>TRBV28|TRBJ2-7|.|TRBD2
TGTGCCAGCAGTTTCCGGACTAGCGTTTACGATTTTGTCAACGAGCAGTACTTC
CASSFRTSVYDFVNEQYF
>TRBV7-9|TRBJ2-3|.|.
TGTGCCAGCAGCCAACCAGTAAACCTCGATACGCAGTATTTT
CASSQPVNLDTQYF
>TRBV9|TRBJ2-3|.|TRBD2
TGTGCCAGCAGCGTAGATCTGTCGACTAGCGGGAGTTTGGCTACGCAGTATTTT
CASSVDLSTSGSLATQYF
>TRBV4-1|TRBJ2-1|.|.
TGCGCCAGCACCTTTACAGCCTCGGTGTACAATGAGCAGTTCTTC
CASTFTASVYNEQFF
>TRBV19|TRBJ2-2|.|.
TGTGCCAGTATATCAAGGCCCAACACCGGGGAGCTGTTTTTT
CASISRPNTGELFF
>TRBV7-3|TRBJ2-7|.|.
TGTGCCAGCAGCTTTAGCGGTGGTGGGGCCTACGAGCAGTACTTC
CASSFSGGGAYEQYF
>TRBV11-2|TRBJ2-7|.|TRBD2
TGTGCCAGCAGCTTAGTCGGGAGGGCCTACGAGCAGTACTTC
CASSLVGRAYEQYF
>TRBV19|TRBJ2-5|.|.
TGTGCCAGTAGTGCCTACTTGAAAGAGACCCAGTACTTC
CASSAYLKETQYF
>TRBV15|TRBJ2-2|.|TRBD2
TGTGCCACCAGCAATACTAGCGGGAGAGCGTTCGCGAACACCGGGGAGCTGTTTTTT
CATSNTSGRAFANTGELFF